A selection of T cell receptor beta chains follows, all from one sample in a study of shared T cell receptors in the human thymus. This table comes from immunoSEQ multiplex PCR, and its TCRdb copy is limited to in-frame clones, with some not included. This sample has 63,000 or so clones, with over 90% found just once. Sequencing was done on a sample of thymocytes. The receptors shown here come from a human donor. The CDR3 runs from the conserved cysteine through the conserved F or W. Each record gives: J gene, V gene, clone size, D gene, CDR3 protein, CDR3 DNA. D genes are given only for firm matches. Size tells how often a clone was seen (once, few, many) or the class of an expanded clone, and some rows leave it out.

J: TRBJ1-2
V: TRBV5-5
size: .
D: .
CDR3: CASSRGRYGYTF
DNA: TGTGCCAGCAGCAGGGGCCGCTATGGCTACACCTTC

J: TRBJ2-3
V: TRBV10-3
size: .
D: TRBD2
CDR3: CAINPKAGGPDTQYF
DNA: TGTGCCATCAATCCGAAGGCGGGGGGGCCCGATACGCAGTATTTT

J: TRBJ2-5
V: TRBV4-2
size: .
D: TRBD2
CDR3: CASSPWTSGGVGPQYF
DNA: TGTGCCAGCAGCCCCTGGACTAGCGGGGGCGTGGGGCCCCAGTACTTC

J: TRBJ2-7
V: TRBV12-5
size: .
D: TRBD1
CDR3: CASGTGPYEQYF
DNA: TGTGCTAGTGGGACAGGGCCCTACGAGCAGTACTTC

J: TRBJ2-3
V: TRBV27
size: .
D: .
CDR3: CASRRTDTQYF
DNA: TGTGCCAGCAGGCGCACAGATACGCAGTATTTT

J: TRBJ1-4
V: TRBV7-6
size: .
D: .
CDR3: CASSLPPGEGPFPATNEKLFF
DNA: TGTGCCAGCAGCCTTCCCCCAGGCGAGGGGCCCTTTCCCGCAACTAATGAAAAACTGTTTTTT

J: TRBJ2-1
V: TRBV2
size: .
D: .
CDR3: CASSFRRIVGTYNEQFF
DNA: TGTGCCAGCAGTTTCCGCCGAATAGTGGGGACCTACAATGAGCAGTTCTTC

J: TRBJ1-4
V: TRBV28
size: .
D: TRBD1
CDR3: CASSPQGAQGEKLFF
DNA: TGTGCCAGCAGTCCTCAGGGGGCGCAAGGTGAAAAACTGTTTTTT

J: TRBJ1-3
V: TRBV27
size: .
D: .
CDR3: CASSRRSGENTIYF
DNA: TGTGCCAGCAGTCGGCGTTCTGGAGAAAACACCATATATTTT

J: TRBJ1-2
V: TRBV12-5
size: .
D: .
CDR3: CASGLALYGYTF
DNA: TGTGCTAGTGGTTTGGCCCTCTATGGCTACACCTTC

J: TRBJ2-4
V: TRBV4-3
size: .
D: TRBD2
CDR3: CASSQAPLAGGRNIQYF
DNA: TGCGCCAGCAGCCAAGCCCCACTAGCGGGGGGGCGAAACATTCAGTACTTC

J: TRBJ2-7
V: TRBV6-6
size: .
D: .
CDR3: CASRGQANLEQYF
DNA: TGTGCCAGCAGGGGGCAGGCGAACCTCGAGCAGTACTTC

J: TRBJ2-7
V: TRBV6-5
size: .
D: .
CDR3: CASSGGAYEQYF
DNA: TGTGCCAGCAGTGGGGGGGCGTACGAGCAGTACTTC

J: TRBJ2-2
V: TRBV28
size: few
D: .
CDR3: CAVLLIARGRDGELFF
DNA: TGTGCCGTTTTACTCATTGCTAGGGGAAGGGACGGGGAGCTGTTTTTT

J: TRBJ2-5
V: TRBV5-1
size: .
D: TRBD1
CDR3: CASSPDRETQETQYF
DNA: TGCGCCAGCAGCCCCGACAGGGAAACCCAAGAGACCCAGTACTTC

J: TRBJ1-1
V: TRBV12-5
size: few
D: .
CDR3: CASGTLGVEENTEAFF
DNA: TGTGCTAGTGGTACATTAGGGGTTGAGGAGAACACTGAAGCTTTCTTT

J: TRBJ2-7
V: TRBV28
size: .
D: .
CDR3: CASSLSGGPRSYEQYF
DNA: TGTGCCAGCAGTTTATCCGGGGGCCCCAGATCCTACGAGCAGTACTTC

J: TRBJ2-1
V: TRBV19
size: .
D: TRBD2
CDR3: CASGLAGFEQFF
DNA: TGTGCCAGCGGACTAGCGGGGTTTGAGCAGTTCTTC

J: TRBJ1-6
V: TRBV27
size: .
D: TRBD1
CDR3: CASSRRGLSPLHF
DNA: TGTGCCAGCAGTCGCAGGGGGCTTTCACCCCTCCACTTT

J: TRBJ1-1
V: TRBV18
size: .
D: .
CDR3: CASSQGVGTEAFF
DNA: TGTGCCAGCTCACAAGGGGTGGGCACTGAAGCTTTCTTT

J: TRBJ1-2
V: TRBV4-1
size: .
D: .
CDR3: CASSQGVLWGSYGYTF
DNA: TGCGCCAGCAGCCAAGGGGTATTATGGGGGTCCTATGGCTACACCTTC

J: TRBJ1-2
V: TRBV28
size: .
D: .
CDR3: CASTYDRRAGGYTF
DNA: TGTGCCAGCACCTACGACAGGAGGGCGGGGGGCTACACCTTC

J: TRBJ2-2
V: TRBV29-1
size: .
D: .
CDR3: CSARSSGELFF
DNA: TGCAGCGCCCGAAGTTCCGGGGAGCTGTTTTTT

J: TRBJ1-3
V: TRBV25-1
size: .
D: .
CDR3: CASTQTWPPGGRNTIYF
DNA: TGTGCCAGCACCCAAACCTGGCCCCCCGGAGGCCGAAACACCATATATTTT